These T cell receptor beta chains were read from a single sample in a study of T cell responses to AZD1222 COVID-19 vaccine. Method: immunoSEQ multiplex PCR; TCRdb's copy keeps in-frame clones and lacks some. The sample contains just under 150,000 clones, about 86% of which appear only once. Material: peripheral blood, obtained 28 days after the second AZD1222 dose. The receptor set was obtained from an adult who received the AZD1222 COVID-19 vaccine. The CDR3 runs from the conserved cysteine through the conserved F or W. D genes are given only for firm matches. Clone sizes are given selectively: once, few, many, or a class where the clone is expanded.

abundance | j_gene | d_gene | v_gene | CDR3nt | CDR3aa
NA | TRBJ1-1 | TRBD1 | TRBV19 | TGTGCCAGTAGTATCTACTGTGGGGGACAGGGGTGTGAAGCTTTCTTT | CASSIYCGGQGCEAFF
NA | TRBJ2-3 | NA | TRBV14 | TGTGCCAGCAGCCAAAGATCGGCGTTGGATACGCAGTATTTT | CASSQRSALDTQYF
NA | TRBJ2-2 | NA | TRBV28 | TGTGCCAGCAGTTTGTACACCGGGGAGCTGTTTTTT | CASSLYTGELFF
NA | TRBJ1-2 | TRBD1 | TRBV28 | TGTGCCAGCAGTCCGGGACAGGGGGATGGCTACACCTTC | CASSPGQGDGYTF
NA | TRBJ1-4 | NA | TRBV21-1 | TGTGCCAGACTCTCGGGGGGAGCAACTAATGAAAAACTGTTTTTT | CARLSGGATNEKLFF
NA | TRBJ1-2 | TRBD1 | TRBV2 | TGTGCCAGCAGTCCTCAAATGGGGGACAGCGGCTACACCTTC | CASSPQMGDSGYTF
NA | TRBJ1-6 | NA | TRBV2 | TGTGCCAGCAGTGAAAACTGGCGGAATTCACCCCTCCACTTT | CASSENWRNSPLHF
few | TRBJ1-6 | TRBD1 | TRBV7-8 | TGTGCCAGCAGTTCCCCGGGACAGCTTAATTCACCCCTCCACTTT | CASSSPGQLNSPLHF
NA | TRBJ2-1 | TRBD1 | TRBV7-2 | TGTGCCAGCAGCTTCCTAACAGGGGTGGAGGAGCAGTTCTTC | CASSFLTGVEEQFF
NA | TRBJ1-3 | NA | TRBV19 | TGTGCCAGCCGGGAAGCGGGCAGAAACTCTGGAAACACCATATATTTT | CASREAGRNSGNTIYF
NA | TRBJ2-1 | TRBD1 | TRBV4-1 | TGCGCCAGCGCCGATCCCCCGGGACAGGGCTACAATGAGCAGTTCTTC | CASADPPGQGYNEQFF
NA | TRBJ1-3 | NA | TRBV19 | TGTGCCAGTAGTGAGGGGACACAACTGACTGGAAACACCATATATTTT | CASSEGTQLTGNTIYF
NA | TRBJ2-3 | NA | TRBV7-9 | TGTGCCAGCAGCTTATTTCCGGATACGCAGTATTTT | CASSLFPDTQYF
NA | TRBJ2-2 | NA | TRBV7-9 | TGTGCCAGCATCCTTGCAGGGAACCCCGGGGAGCTGTTTTTT | CASILAGNPGELFF
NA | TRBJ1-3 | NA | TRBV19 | TGTGCCAGTAGTATTCGGGGGGCTCTCGGAAACACCATATATTTT | CASSIRGALGNTIYF
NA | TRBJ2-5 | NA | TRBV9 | TGTGCCAGCAGCGTCGGAGGGGGCGTGGAGACCCAGTACTTC | CASSVGGGVETQYF
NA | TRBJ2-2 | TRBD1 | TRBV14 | TGTGCCAGCAGCCAGCGGACAGGGGGCGCGATCGGGGAGCTGTTTTTT | CASSQRTGGAIGELFF
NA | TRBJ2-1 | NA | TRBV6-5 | TGTGCCAGCAGTTACGATCAAGCCGACAATGAGCAGTTCTTC | CASSYDQADNEQFF
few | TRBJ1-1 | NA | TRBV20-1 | TGCACGCAGACTGAAGCTTTCTTT | CTQTEAFF
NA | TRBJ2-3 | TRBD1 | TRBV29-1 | TGCAGCGTTGAAGATACGGGCCAGGGGGCAACAGATACGCAGTATTTT | CSVEDTGQGATDTQYF
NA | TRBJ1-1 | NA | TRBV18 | TGTGCCAGCTCACCACGGTTGGAGAACAGGAACACTGAAGCTTTCTTT | CASSPRLENRNTEAFF
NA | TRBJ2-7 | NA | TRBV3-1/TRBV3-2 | TGTGCCAGCAGCCGGGAGACCTACGAGCAGTACTTC | CASSRETYEQYF
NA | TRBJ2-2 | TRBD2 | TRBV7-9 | TGTGCCAGCAGCCACGGACTAGACTCGACCGGGGAGCTGTTTTTT | CASSHGLDSTGELFF